The T cell receptor beta chain under discussion was sequenced for a study of blood T cell repertoires in COVID-19. Across the whole study: The United States, Italy and Spain provided the acute and convalescent COVID-19 samples. PBMCs, B-cell-depleted T cells, or T cells provided the cDNA or gDNA that made up the material.

The length of the CDR3 is 14 residues. CDR1 and CDR2 (germline): SGHTA, FQGNSA. J lost 9 bases, V lost 5 bases, and 10 bases had no gene match. For recovered donors of Cohort 3, there were two negative PCRs, clearance, or symptom resolution. In the authors' methods: Amplifying reference gene primers gave estimates of nucleated cell counts. Sequencing was performed with immunoSEQ multiplex PCR; in TCRdb, only in-frame clones are kept and a portion is missing. D and trimming come from the DNA, and the V and J calls and clone size come from that table. The sample shows a few hundred thousand clones, about nine tenths of them seen only once.

The chain employs TRBV7-2 and TRBJ1-5, with 7 bases matching TRBD1. Material: PBMCs or T cells enriched from blood (not recorded which). The sequence derives from a woman younger than 35 who had recovered from COVID-19. The CDR3 loop reads CASSLRDSISPQHF. In DNA form, the CDR3 reads TGTGCCAGCAGCCTCCGGGACAGTATTTCGCCCCAGCATTTT. The full variable domain, rest sourced from reference TRBV7-2 and TRBJ1-5, is GAGVSQSPSNKVTEKGKDVELRCDPISGHTALYWYRQSLGQGLEFLIYFQGNSAPDKSGLPSDRFSAERTGGSVSTLTIQRTQQEDSAVYLCASSLRDSISPQHFGDGTRLSIL.